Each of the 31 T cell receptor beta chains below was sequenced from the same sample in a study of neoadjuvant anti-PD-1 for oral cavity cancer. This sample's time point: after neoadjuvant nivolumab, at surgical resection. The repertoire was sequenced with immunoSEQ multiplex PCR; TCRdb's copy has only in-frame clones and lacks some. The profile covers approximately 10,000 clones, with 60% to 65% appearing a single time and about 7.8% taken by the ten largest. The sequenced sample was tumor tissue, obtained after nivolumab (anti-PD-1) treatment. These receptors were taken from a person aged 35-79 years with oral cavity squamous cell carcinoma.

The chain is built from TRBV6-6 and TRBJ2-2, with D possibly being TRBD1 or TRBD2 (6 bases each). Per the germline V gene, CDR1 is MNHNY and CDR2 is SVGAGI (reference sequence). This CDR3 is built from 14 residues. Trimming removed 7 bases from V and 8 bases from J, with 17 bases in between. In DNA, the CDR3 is TGTGCCAGCACCTTAACGGGGGCGGGGGGGGAGCTGTTTTTT. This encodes CASTLTGAGGELFF.

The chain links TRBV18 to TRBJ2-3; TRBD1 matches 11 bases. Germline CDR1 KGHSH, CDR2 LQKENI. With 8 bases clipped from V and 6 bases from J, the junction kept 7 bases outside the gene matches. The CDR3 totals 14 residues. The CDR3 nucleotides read TGTGCCAGCACCCGGGACAGGGGGGCGGATACGCAGTATTTT. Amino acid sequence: CASTRDRGADTQYF.

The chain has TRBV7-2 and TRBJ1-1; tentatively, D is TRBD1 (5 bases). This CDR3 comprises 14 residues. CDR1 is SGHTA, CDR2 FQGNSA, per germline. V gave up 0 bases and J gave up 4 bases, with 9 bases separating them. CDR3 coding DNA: TGTGCCAGCAGCTTAGCGCCAGGGATCACTGAAGCTTTCTTT. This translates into CASSLAPGITEAFF.

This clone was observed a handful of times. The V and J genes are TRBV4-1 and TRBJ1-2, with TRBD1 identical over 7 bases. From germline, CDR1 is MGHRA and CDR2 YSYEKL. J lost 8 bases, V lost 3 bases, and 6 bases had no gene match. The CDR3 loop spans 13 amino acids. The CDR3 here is CASSQGQTYGYTF. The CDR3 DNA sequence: TGCGCCAGCAGCCAGGGACAGACCTACGGCTACACCTTC.

The CDR3 DNA is TGTGCCAGCAGTGTGGGACAGGGGACCTCCTATGGCTACACCTTC. Its translation: CASSVGQGTSYGYTF. The V and J genes are TRBV6-1 and TRBJ1-2, with 10 bases lining up with TRBD1. The germline gives CDR1 MNHNS, CDR2 SASEGT. Trimming removed 4 bases from V and 4 bases from J; junction bases left unmatched: 6. This CDR3 is built from 15 residues.

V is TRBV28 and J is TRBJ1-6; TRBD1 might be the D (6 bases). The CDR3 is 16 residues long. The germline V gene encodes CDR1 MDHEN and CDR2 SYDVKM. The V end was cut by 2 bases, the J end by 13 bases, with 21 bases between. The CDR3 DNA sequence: TGTGCCAGCAGTTTACGACAGGATTTATTAGTGTTCCCCCTCCACTTT. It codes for CASSLRQDLLVFPLHF.

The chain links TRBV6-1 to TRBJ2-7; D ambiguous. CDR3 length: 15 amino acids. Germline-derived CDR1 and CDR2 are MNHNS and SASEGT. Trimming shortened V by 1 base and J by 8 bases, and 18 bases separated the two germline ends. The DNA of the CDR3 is TGTGCCAGCAGTGAAGTTAGTTTGGGTTCTTACAAGCAGTACTTC. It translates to CASSEVSLGSYKQYF.

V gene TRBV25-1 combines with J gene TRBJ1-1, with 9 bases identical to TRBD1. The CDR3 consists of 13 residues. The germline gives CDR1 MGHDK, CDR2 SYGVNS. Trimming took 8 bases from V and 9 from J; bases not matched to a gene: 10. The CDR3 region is CASFSGTGNQAFF. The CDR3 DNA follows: TGTGCCAGCTTTTCAGGGACAGGGAATCAAGCTTTCTTT.

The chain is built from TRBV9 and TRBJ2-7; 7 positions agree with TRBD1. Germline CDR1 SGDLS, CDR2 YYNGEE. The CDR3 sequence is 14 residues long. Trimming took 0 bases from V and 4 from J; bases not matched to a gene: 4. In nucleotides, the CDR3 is TGTGCCAGCAGCGTAGGGGGGACAGATTACGAGCAGTACTTC. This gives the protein CASSVGGTDYEQYF.

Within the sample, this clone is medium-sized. Here the CDR3 reads CASSPESGADTQYF. In nucleotides, the CDR3 is TGTGCCAGCTCACCCGAGAGCGGAGCAGATACGCAGTATTTT. The chain recombines TRBV18 with TRBJ2-3, with D possibly TRBD2 on 5 matching bases. CDR1 KGHSH and CDR2 LQKENI come from the germline V gene. Between the trimmed V and J ends, which lost 3 bases and 4 bases, there was a span of 11 bases. There are 14 residues in the CDR3.

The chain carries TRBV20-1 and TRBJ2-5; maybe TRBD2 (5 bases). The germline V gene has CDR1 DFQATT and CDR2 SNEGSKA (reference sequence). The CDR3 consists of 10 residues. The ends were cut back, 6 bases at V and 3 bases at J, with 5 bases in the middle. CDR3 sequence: CSAGEETQYF. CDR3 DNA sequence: TGCAGTGCGGGAGAAGAGACCCAGTACTTC.

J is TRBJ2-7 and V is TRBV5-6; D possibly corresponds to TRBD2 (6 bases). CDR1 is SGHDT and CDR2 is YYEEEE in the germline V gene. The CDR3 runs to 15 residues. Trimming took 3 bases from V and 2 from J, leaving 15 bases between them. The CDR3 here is CASSSRLRGAYEQYF. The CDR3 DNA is TGTGCCAGCAGCTCCCGTCTGCGGGGCGCCTACGAGCAGTACTTC.

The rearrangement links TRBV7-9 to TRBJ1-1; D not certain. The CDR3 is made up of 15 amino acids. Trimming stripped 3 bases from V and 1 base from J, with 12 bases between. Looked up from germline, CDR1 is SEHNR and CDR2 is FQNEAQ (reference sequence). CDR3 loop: CASSLDARTNTEAFF. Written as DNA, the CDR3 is TGTGCCAGCAGCTTGGATGCCAGAACGAACACTGAAGCTTTCTTT.

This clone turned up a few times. CDR3 region: CASSQERGITDTQYF. CDR3 DNA sequence: TGTGCCAGCAGCCAAGAGCGGGGGATCACAGATACGCAGTATTTT. The J gene is TRBJ2-3, the V gene TRBV14; TRBD2 aligns across 7 bases. The germline V gene encodes CDR1 SGHDN and CDR2 FVKESK. There are 15 residues in the CDR3. Germline trimming cut 0 bases from V and 2 bases from J; bases unmatched to any gene: 2.

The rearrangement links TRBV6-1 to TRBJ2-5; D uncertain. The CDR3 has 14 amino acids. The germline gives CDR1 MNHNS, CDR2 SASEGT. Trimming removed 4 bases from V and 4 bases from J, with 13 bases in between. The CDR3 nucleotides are TGTGCCAGCAGTGTCGGATCTATGAGAGAGACCCAGTACTTC. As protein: CASSVGSMRETQYF.

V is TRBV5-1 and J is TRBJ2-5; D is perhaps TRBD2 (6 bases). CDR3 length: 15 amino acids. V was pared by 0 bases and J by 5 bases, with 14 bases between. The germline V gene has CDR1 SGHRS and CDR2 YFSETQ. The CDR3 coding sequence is TGCGCCAGCAGCTTGGCGGGGGAGCTTCGGGAGACCCAGTACTTC. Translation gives CASSLAGELRETQYF.

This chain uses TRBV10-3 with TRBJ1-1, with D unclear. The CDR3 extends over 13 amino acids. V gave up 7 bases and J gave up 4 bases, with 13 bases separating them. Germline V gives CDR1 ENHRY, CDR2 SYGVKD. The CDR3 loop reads CAITPDGSTEAFF. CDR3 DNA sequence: TGTGCCATCACCCCCGACGGGAGCACTGAAGCTTTCTTT.

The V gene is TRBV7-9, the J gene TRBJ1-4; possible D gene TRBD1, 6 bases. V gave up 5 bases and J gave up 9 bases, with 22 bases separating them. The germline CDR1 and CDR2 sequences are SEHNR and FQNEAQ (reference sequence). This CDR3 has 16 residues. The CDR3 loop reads CASSPPRDTRDQKLFF. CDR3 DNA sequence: TGTGCCAGCAGCCCACCCCGGGACACTAGGGATCAAAAACTGTTTTTT.

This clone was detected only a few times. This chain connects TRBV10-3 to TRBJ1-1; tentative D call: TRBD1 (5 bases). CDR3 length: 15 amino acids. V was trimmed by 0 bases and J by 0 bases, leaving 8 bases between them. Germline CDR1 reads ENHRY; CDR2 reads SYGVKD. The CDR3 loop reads CAISESGRVNTEAFF. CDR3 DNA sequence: TGTGCCATCAGTGAGTCAGGCAGGGTGAACACTGAAGCTTTCTTT.

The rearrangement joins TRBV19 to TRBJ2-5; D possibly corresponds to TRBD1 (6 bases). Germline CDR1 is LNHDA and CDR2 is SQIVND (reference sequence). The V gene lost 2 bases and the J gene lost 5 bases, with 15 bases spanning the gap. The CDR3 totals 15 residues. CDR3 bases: TGTGCCAGTAGTATATCTGGGACAACGTGGGAGACCCAGTACTTC. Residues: CASSISGTTWETQYF. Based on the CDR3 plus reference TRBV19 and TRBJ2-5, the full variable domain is DGGITQSPKYLFRKEGQNVTLSCEQNLNHDAMYWYRQDPGQGLRLIYYSQIVNDFQKGDIAEGYSVSREKKESFPLTVTSAQKNPTAFYLCASSISGTTWETQYFGPGTRLLVL.

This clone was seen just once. The CDR3 bases are TGTGCCACCAGCAGAGATCGGGGCAGGGGAGGTGAGCAGTTCTTC. Residues: CATSRDRGRGGEQFF. V is TRBV15 and J is TRBJ2-1; D possibly uses TRBD1 or TRBD2 (6 bases each). This CDR3 region has 15 residues. Deletions cut 0 bases from V and 9 bases from J, with 15 bases between. Germline V gene lookup returns CDR1 LNHNV and CDR2 YYDKDF (reference sequence).

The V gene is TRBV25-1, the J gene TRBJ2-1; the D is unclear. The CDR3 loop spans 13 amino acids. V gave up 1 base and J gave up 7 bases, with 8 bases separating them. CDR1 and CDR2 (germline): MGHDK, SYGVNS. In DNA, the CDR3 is TGTGCCAGCAGTGAATCGATCCGGAATGAGCAGTTCTTC. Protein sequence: CASSESIRNEQFF.

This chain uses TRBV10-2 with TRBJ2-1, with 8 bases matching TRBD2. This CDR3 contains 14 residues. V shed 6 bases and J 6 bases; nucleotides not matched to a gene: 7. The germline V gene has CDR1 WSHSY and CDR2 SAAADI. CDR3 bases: TGCGCCAGCAGGGGGGCCGGGGGGGCCAATGAGCAGTTCTTC. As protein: CASRGAGGANEQFF.

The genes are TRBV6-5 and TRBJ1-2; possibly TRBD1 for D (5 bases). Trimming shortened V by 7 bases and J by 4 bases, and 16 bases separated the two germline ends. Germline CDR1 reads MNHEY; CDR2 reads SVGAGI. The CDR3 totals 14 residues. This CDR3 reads CASTVGRGSYGYTF. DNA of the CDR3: TGTGCCAGCACCGTGGGACGGGGGAGCTATGGCTACACCTTC.

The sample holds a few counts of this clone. CDR3 nucleotides: TGTGTTACGGGACAAACGAACACCGGGGAGCTGTTTTTT. This gives the protein CVTGQTNTGELFF. The gene calls are TRBV28 and TRBJ2-2; TRBD1 might be the D (6 bases). The CDR3 has 13 amino acids. Looked up from germline, CDR1 is MDHEN and CDR2 is SYDVKM.

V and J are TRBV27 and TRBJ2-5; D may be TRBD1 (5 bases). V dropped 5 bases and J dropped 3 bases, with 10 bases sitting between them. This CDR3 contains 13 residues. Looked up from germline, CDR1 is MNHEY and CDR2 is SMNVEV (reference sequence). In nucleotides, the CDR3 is TGTGCCAGCAGTCCTGACAGAAAAGAGACCCAGTACTTC. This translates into CASSPDRKETQYF.

The CDR3 reads CASSIRRKGTDTQYF. CDR3 coding DNA: TGTGCCAGTAGTATAAGGCGGAAAGGCACAGATACGCAGTATTTT. The rearrangement joins TRBV19 to TRBJ2-3, with D unresolved. This CDR3 contains 15 residues. Germline CDR1 and CDR2: LNHDA and SQIVND (reference sequence). V shed 2 bases and J shed 1 base, with 10 bases lying between them.

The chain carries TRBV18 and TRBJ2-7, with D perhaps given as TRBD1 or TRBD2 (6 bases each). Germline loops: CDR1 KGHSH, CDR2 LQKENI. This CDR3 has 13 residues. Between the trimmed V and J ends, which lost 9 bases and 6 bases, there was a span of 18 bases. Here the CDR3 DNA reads TGTGCCAGTGGGGCAGGGGAGGTCGGCGAGCAGTACTTC. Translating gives CASGAGEVGEQYF.

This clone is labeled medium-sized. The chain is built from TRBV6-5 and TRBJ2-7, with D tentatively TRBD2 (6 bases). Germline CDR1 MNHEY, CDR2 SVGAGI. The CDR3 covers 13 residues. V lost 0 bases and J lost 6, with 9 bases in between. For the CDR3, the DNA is TGTGCCAGCAGTTACTCGAGGAGGGTCGAGCAGTACTTC. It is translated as CASSYSRRVEQYF.

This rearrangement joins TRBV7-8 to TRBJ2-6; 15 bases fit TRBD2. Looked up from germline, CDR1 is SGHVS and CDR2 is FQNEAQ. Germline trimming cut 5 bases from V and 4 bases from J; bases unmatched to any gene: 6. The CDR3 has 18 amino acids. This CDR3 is CASSRGTSGRTGANVLTF. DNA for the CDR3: TGTGCCAGCAGCCGCGGGACTAGCGGGAGGACAGGGGCCAACGTCCTGACTTTC.

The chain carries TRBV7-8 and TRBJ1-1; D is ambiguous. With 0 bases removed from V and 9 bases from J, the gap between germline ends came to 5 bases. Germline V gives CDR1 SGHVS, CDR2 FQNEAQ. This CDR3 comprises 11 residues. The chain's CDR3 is CASSLARKAFF. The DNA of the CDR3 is TGTGCCAGCAGCTTAGCGAGGAAAGCTTTCTTT.